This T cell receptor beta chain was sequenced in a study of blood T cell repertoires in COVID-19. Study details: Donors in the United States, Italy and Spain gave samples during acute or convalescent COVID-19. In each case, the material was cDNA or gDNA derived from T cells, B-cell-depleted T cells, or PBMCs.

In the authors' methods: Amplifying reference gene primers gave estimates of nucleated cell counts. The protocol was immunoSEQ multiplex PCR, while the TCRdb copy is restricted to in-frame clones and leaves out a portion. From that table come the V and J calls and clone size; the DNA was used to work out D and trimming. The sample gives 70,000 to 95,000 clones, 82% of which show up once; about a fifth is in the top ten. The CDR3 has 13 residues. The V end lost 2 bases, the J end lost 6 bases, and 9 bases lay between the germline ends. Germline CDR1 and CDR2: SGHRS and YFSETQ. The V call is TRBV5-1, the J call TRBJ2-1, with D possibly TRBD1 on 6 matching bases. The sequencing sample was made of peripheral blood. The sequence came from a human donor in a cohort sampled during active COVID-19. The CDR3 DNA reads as TGCGCCAGCAGCTTAGGACAGCGCAATGAGCAGTTCTTC. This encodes CASSLGQRNEQFF.